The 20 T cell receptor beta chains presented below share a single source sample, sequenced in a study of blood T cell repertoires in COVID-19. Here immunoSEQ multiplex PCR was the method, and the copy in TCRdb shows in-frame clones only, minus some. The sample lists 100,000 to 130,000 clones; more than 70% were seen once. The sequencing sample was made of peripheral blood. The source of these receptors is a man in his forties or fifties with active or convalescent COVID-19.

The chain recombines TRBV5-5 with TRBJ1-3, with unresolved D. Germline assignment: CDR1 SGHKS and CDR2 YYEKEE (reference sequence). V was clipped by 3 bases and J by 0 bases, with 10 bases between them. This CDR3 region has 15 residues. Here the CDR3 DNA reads TGTGCCAGCAGCTCGACACAATTCTCTGGAAACACCATATATTTT. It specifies CASSSTQFSGNTIYF.

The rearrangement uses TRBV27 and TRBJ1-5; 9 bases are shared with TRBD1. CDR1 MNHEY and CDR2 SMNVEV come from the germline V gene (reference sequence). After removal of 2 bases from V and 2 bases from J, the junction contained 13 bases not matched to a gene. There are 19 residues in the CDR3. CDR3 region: CASSLGWGTGTGRNQPQHF. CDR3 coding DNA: TGTGCCAGCAGTTTAGGCTGGGGTACCGGGACAGGGCGCAATCAGCCCCAGCATTTT.

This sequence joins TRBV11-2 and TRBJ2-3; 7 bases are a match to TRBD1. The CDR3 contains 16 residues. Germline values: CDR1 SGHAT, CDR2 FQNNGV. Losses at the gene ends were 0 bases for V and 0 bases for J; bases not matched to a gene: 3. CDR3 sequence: CASSLETGISTDTQYF. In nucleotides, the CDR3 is TGTGCCAGCAGCTTAGAGACAGGGATTAGCACAGATACGCAGTATTTT.

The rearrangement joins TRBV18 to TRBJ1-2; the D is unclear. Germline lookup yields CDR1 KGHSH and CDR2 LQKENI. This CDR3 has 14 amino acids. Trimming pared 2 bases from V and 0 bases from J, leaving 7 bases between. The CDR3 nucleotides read TGTGCCAGCTCACCAACCGAGTCTAACTATGGCTACACCTTC. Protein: CASSPTESNYGYTF.

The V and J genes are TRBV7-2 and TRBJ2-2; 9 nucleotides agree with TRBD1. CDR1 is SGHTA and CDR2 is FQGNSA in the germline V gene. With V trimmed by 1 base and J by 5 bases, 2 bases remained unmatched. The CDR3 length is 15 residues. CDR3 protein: CASSLEGTGTGELFF. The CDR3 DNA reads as TGTGCCAGCAGCTTAGAGGGGACAGGGACCGGGGAGCTGTTTTTT.

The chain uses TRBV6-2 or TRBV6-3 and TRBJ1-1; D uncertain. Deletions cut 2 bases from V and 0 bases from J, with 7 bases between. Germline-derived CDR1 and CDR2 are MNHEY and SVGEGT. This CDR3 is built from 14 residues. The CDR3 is CASSYGRVNTEAFF. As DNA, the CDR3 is TGTGCCAGCAGTTACGGTAGAGTGAACACTGAAGCTTTCTTT.

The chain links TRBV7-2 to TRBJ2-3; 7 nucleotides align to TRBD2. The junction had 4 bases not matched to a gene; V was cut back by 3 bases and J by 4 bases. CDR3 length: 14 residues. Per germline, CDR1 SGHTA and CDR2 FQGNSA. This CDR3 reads CASSLAGVADTQYF. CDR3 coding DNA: TGTGCCAGCAGCTTGGCGGGAGTCGCAGATACGCAGTATTTT.

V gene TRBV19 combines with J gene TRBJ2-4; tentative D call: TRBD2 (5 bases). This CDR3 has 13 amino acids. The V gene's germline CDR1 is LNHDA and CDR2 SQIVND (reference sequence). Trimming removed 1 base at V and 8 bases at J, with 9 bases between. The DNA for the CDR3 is TGTGCCAGTAGTATAGCCGGGAAGGACATTCAGTACTTC. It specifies CASSIAGKDIQYF.

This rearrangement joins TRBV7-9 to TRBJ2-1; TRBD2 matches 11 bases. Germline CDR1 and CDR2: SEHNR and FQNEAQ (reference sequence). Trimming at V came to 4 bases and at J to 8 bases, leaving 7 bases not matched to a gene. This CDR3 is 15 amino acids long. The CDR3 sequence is CASSSLAGVVDEQFF. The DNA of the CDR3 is TGTGCCAGCAGCTCACTAGCGGGAGTGGTCGATGAGCAGTTCTTC.

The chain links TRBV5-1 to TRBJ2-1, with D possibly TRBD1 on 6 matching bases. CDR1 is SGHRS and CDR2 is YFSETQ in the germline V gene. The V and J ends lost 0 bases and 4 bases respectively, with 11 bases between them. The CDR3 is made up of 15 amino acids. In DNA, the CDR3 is TGCGCCAGCAGCTTGGAGCCAGGGGAGTACAATGAGCAGTTCTTC. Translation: CASSLEPGEYNEQFF.

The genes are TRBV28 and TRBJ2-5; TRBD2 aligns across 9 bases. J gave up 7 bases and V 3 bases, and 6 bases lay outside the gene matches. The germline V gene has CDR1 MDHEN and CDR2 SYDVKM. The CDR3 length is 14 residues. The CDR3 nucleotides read TGTGCCAGCAGTTTCGTAGCGGGAGCGGGGACCCAGTACTTC. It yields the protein CASSFVAGAGTQYF.

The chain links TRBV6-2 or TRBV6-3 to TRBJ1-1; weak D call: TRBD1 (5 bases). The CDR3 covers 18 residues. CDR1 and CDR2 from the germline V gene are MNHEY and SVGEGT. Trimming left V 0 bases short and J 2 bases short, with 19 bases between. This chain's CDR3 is CASSYSGSPRGVNTEAFF. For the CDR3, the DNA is TGTGCCAGCAGTTACTCGGGCAGCCCACGGGGGGTTAACACTGAAGCTTTCTTT.

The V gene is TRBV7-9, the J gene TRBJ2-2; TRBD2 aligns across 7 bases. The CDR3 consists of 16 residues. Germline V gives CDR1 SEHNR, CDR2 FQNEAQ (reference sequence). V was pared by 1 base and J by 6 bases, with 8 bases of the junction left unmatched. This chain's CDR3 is CASSLGIAGDPGELFF. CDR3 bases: TGTGCCAGCAGCTTAGGGATCGCGGGAGATCCCGGGGAGCTGTTTTTT.

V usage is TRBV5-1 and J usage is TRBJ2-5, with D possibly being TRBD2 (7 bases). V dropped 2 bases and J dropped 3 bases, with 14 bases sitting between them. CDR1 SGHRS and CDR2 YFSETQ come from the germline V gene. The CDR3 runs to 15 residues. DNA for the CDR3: TGCGCCAGCAGCTTACCACAGGGACTAAAAGAGACCCAGTACTTC. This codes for CASSLPQGLKETQYF. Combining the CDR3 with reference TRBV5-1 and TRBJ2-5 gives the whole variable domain KAGVTQTPRYLIKTRGQQVTLSCSPISGHRSVSWYQQTPGQGLQFLFEYFSETQRNKGNFPGRFSGRQFSNSRSEMNVSTLELGDSALYLCASSLPQGLKETQYFGPGTRLLVL.

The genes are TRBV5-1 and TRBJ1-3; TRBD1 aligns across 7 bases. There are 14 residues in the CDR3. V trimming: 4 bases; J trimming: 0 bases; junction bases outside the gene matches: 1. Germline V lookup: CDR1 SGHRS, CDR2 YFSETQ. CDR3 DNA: TGCGCCAGCAGCCGGGACAGCTCTGGAAACACCATATATTTT. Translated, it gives CASSRDSSGNTIYF.

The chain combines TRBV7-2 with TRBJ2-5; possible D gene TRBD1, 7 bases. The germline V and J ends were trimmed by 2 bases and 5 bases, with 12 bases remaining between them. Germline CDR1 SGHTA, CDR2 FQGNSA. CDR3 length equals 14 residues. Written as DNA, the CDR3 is TGTGCCAGCAGCTTATCAGGGGGGAAGGAGACCCAGTACTTC. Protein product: CASSLSGGKETQYF.

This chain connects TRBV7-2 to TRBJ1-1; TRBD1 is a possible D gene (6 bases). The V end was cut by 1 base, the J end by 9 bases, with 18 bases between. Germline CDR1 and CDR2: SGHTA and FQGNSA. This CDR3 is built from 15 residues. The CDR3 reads CASSLGVGGHRKAFF. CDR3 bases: TGTGCCAGCAGCTTAGGAGTCGGGGGGCACCGGAAAGCTTTCTTT.

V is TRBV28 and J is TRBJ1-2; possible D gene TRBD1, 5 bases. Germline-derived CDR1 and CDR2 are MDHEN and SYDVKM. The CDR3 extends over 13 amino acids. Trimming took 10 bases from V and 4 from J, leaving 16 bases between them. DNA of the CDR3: TGTGCCACTTCGGGGGGGACCAGCTATGGCTACACCTTC. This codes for CATSGGTSYGYTF.

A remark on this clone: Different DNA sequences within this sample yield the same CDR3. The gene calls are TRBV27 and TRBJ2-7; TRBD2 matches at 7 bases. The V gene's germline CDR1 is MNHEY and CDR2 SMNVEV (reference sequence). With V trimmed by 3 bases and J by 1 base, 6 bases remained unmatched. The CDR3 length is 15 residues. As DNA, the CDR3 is TGTGCCAGCAGTTTCCTAGCGGACCTATCCTACGAGCAGTACTTC. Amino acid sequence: CASSFLADLSYEQYF.

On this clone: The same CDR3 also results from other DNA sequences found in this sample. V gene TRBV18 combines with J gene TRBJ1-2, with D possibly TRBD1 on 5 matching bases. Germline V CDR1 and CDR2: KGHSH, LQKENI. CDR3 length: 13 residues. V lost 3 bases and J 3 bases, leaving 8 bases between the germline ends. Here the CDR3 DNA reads TGTGCCAGCTCACCGGGGGGAGACTATGGCTACACCTTC. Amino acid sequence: CASSPGGDYGYTF.